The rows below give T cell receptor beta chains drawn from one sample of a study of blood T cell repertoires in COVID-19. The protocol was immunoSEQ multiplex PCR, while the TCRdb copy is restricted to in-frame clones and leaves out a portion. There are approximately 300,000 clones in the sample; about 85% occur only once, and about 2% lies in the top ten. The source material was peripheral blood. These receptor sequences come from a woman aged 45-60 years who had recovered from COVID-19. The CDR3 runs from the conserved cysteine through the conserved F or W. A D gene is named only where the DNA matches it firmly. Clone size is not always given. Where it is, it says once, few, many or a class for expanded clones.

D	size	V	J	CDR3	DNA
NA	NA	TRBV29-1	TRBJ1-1	CSVGLIWEGGTEAFF	TGCAGCGTTGGCCTCATCTGGGAGGGAGGGACTGAAGCTTTCTTT
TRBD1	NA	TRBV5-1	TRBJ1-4	CASSWSRDSGKLFF	TGCGCCAGCAGCTGGTCCCGGGACAGCGGAAAACTGTTTTTT
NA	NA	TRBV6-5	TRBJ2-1	CASSVSGSYNEQFF	TGTGCCAGCTCGGTTAGCGGCTCCTACAATGAGCAGTTCTTC
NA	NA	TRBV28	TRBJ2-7	CASSNPLPGVEQYF	TGTGCCAGCAGCAACCCCCTGCCGGGAGTCGAGCAGTACTTC
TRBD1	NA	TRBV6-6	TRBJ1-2	CASSYQGDYGYTF	TGTGCCAGCAGTTACCAGGGGGACTATGGCTACACCTTC
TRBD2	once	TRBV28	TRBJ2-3	CASSSLGLAGDLTDTQYF	TGTGCCAGCAGTTCTCTGGGACTAGCGGGAGATTTAACAGATACGCAGTATTTT
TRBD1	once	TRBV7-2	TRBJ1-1	CASSSQGDTEAFF	TGTGCCAGCAGCTCCCAGGGGGACACTGAAGCTTTCTTT
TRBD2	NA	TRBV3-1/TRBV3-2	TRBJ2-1	CASSQDPASGSLGSLFF	TGTGCCAGCAGCCAAGATCCGGCTAGCGGGTCACTAGGTAGTCTGTTCTTC
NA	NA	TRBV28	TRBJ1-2	CASRGGGYGYTF	TGTGCCAGCAGAGGGGGGGGTTATGGCTACACCTTC
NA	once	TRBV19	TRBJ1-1	CASSILSRSGTEAFF	TGTGCCAGTAGTATCCTCTCCCGCAGCGGGACTGAAGCTTTCTTT
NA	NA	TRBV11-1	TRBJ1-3	CASSLLTPASGNTIYF	TGTGCCAGCAGCCTCCTGACACCAGCCTCTGGAAACACCATATATTTT
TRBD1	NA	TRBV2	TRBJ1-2	CASSVYRGYGYTF	TGTGCCAGCAGTGTTTACAGGGGCTATGGCTACACCTTC
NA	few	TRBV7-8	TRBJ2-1	CASSPGTGSNEQFF	TGTGCCAGCAGCCCCGGTACAGGATCCAATGAGCAGTTCTTC
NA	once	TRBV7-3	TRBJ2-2	CASSFLPDTGELFF	TGTGCCAGCAGCTTTCTTCCGGACACCGGGGAGCTGTTTTTT
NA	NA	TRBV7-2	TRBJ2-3	CASSTDRSSTDTQYF	TGTGCCAGCAGCACAGACAGGAGTAGCACAGATACGCAGTATTTT
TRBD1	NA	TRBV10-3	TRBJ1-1	CAITRQGGTEAFF	TGTGCCATCACCCGACAGGGGGGCACTGAAGCTTTCTTT
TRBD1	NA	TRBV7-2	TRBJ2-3	CASSLAGIGSRGDTQYF	TGTGCCAGCAGCTTAGCGGGGATTGGCAGCAGGGGGGATACGCAGTATTTT
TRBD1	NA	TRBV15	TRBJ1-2	CATSPRDRSYGYTF	TGTGCCACCAGCCCACGGGACAGAAGCTATGGCTACACCTTC
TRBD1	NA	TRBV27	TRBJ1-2	CASSLGENQGGYGYTF	TGTGCCAGCAGTTTAGGAGAAAATCAGGGGGGCTATGGCTACACCTTC
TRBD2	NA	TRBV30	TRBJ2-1	CAWNAGGPLGEQFF	TGTGCCTGGAACGCGGGAGGGCCGCTAGGTGAGCAGTTCTTC
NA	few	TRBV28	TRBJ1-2	CASSLSAGGYTF	TGTGCCAGCAGCCTCTCCGCGGGGGGCTACACCTTC
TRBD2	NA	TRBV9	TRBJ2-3	CASSVGLAGGSTDTQYF	TGTGCCAGCAGCGTGGGACTAGCGGGGGGGAGCACAGATACGCAGTATTTT
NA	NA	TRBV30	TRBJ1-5	CAWGVRDTNQPQHF	TGTGCCTGGGGGGTCCGGGACACCAATCAGCCCCAGCATTTT
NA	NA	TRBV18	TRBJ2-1	CASSPPGSNEQFF	TGTGCCAGCTCCCCCCCGGGATCAAATGAGCAGTTCTTC
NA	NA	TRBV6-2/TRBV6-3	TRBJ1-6	CASSLKGGFDSPLHF	TGTGCCAGCAGTCTTAAGGGGGGGTTTGATTCACCCCTCCACTTT
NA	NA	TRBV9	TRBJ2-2	CASSVFGDSPTGELFF	TGTGCCAGCAGCGTATTTGGGGACTCACCCACCGGGGAGCTGTTTTTT
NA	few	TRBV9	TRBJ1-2	CASSPRGTNYGYTF	TGTGCCAGCAGCCCTAGAGGCACTAACTATGGCTACACCTTC
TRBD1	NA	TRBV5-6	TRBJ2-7	CASSDSVRDRAYEQYF	TGTGCCAGCAGCGACTCGGTTCGGGACAGGGCCTACGAGCAGTACTTC
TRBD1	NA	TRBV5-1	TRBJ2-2	CASSLQGQGAGELFF	TGCGCCAGCAGCTTGCAAGGACAGGGAGCCGGGGAGCTGTTTTTT
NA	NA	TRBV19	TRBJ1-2	CASTPQVRAGYGYTF	TGTGCCAGTACCCCCCAAGTTAGGGCAGGGTACGGCTACACCTTC
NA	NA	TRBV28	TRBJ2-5	CASRIPGVSSETQYF	TGTGCCAGCAGGATTCCGGGAGTAAGTTCGGAGACCCAGTACTTC
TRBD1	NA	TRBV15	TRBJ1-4	CATSRERQGTEKLFF	TGTGCCACCAGCAGAGAGCGACAGGGAACTGAAAAACTGTTTTTT
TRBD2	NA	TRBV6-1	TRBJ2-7	CASSEAASGVRQYF	TGTGCCAGCAGTGAAGCGGCTAGCGGAGTGAGGCAGTACTTC
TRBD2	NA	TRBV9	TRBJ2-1	CASSTLAGAPNEQFF	TGTGCCAGCAGCACACTAGCGGGAGCCCCCAATGAGCAGTTCTTC
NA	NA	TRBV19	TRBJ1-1	CASSTWTVNTEAFF	TGTGCCAGTAGTACCTGGACAGTGAACACTGAAGCTTTCTTT
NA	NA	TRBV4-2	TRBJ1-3	CASSQGSGDKHSGNTIYF	TGTGCCAGCAGCCAAGGAAGCGGGGACAAACACTCTGGAAACACCATATATTTT
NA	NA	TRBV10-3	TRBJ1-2	CAIRGGEGYGYTF	TGTGCCATCAGGGGTGGAGAAGGCTATGGCTACACCTTC
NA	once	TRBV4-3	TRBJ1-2	CASSQGQPKDQGNYGYTF	TGCGCCAGCAGCCAAGGACAGCCTAAGGACCAGGGTAACTATGGCTACACCTTC
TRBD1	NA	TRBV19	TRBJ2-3	CASSLDRGDTQYF	TGTGCCAGTAGCCTAGACAGGGGAGATACGCAGTATTTT
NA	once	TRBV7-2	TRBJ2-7	CASSSTRGYEQYF	TGTGCCAGCAGCTCCACACGGGGATACGAGCAGTACTTC
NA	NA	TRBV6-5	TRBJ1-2	CASSSETASTYTF	TGTGCCAGCAGCTCCGAGACAGCCTCAACCTACACCTTC
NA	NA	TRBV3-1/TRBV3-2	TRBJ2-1	CASSQGGGGPEQFF	TGTGCCAGCAGCCAAGGTGGCGGGGGCCCCGAGCAGTTCTTC
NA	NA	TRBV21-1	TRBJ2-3	CASSKIPGGKHRYAVTSTDTQYF	TGTGCCAGCAGCAAAATTCCGGGAGGGAAGCACAGATACGCAGTAACTAGCACAGATACGCAGTATTTT
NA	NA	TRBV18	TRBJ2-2	CASSPFRANTGELFF	TGTGCCAGCTCACCCTTTCGGGCGAACACCGGGGAGCTGTTTTTT
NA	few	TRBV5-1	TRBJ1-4	CASSLTGEKLFF	TGCGCCAGCAGCTTGACAGGCGAAAAACTGTTTTTT
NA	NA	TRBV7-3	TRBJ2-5	CASSPGTGLQETQYF	TGTGCCAGCAGCCCTGGAACAGGATTACAAGAGACCCAGTACTTC
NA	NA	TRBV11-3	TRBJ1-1	CASSVRGNTEAFF	TGTGCCAGCAGCGTCAGGGGGAACACTGAAGCTTTCTTT
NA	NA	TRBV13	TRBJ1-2	CASSLGVPRYGYTF	TGTGCCAGCAGCTTAGGCGTCCCTCGCTATGGCTACACCTTC
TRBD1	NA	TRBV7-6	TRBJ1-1	CASSLGQGVGNTEAFF	TGTGCCAGCAGCTTAGGACAGGGAGTAGGGAACACTGAAGCTTTCTTT
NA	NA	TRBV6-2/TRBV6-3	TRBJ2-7	CASSRDFFTYEQYF	TGTGCCAGCAGCCGGGACTTTTTTACCTACGAGCAGTACTTC
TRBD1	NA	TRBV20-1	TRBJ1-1	CSATYRGEAFF	TGCAGTGCTACATACAGGGGTGAAGCTTTCTTT
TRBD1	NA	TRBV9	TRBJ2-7	CASSVAQTGDEQYF	TGTGCCAGCAGCGTAGCCCAGACAGGGGACGAGCAGTACTTC
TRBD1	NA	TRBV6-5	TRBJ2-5	CASSYLTGGVGETQYF	TGTGCCAGCAGCTACCTCACAGGGGGCGTGGGGGAGACCCAGTACTTC
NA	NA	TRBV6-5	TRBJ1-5	CASRIRVYSNQPQHF	TGTGCCAGCAGGATTCGGGTGTATAGCAATCAGCCCCAGCATTTT
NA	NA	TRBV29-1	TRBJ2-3	CSVESQGTDTQYF	TGCAGCGTTGAGTCTCAGGGGACAGATACGCAGTATTTT
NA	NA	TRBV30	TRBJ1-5	CAWSAGVSGNQPQHF	TGTGCCTGGAGTGCGGGGGTCTCGGGCAATCAGCCCCAGCATTTT
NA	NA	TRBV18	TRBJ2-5	CASSPNGRETQYF	TGTGCCAGCTCACCAAACGGCAGGGAGACCCAGTACTTC